The rows below give T cell receptor beta chains drawn from one sample of a study of ipilimumab plus nivolumab after autologous stem cell transplantation. TCRdb's copy holds only in-frame clones and misses some; the assay was immunoSEQ multiplex PCR. The sample records tens of thousands of clones, 80% to 95% being singletons. This material consisted of PBMCs, taken in a trial of ipilimumab plus nivolumab as post-transplant consolidation. These receptors were collected from a male donor with multiple myeloma. CDR3s leave out the opening cysteine and the closing phenylalanine or tryptophan. The order of the fields is V gene, J gene, CDR3 protein.

v_gene: TRBV27
j_gene: TRBJ1-2
CDR3aa: ASSLPPDGQGAYT

v_gene: TRBV4-3
j_gene: TRBJ2-3
CDR3aa: ASSQGHTDTQY

v_gene: TRBV7-2
j_gene: TRBJ2-1
CDR3aa: ASSTTNLRLGNEQF

v_gene: TRBV11-1
j_gene: TRBJ2-7
CDR3aa: ASSSPGQSSYEQY

v_gene: TRBV5-1
j_gene: TRBJ2-1
CDR3aa: ASSWGLGSSYNEQF

v_gene: TRBV4-1
j_gene: TRBJ2-1
CDR3aa: ASSQRTGADSYNEQF

v_gene: TRBV28
j_gene: TRBJ2-1
CDR3aa: ASTQPGGLAAFDEQF

v_gene: TRBV27
j_gene: TRBJ2-1
CDR3aa: ASRPRGGHYNEQF

v_gene: TRBV27
j_gene: TRBJ2-1
CDR3aa: ASSLPAGLAGGNEQF

v_gene: TRBV28
j_gene: TRBJ1-4
CDR3aa: ASSLRGGGSGEKLF

v_gene: TRBV25-1
j_gene: TRBJ1-5
CDR3aa: ASSESPGQGAYQPQH

v_gene: TRBV11-2
j_gene: TRBJ2-5
CDR3aa: ASSFGRGGQETQY

v_gene: TRBV30
j_gene: TRBJ1-2
CDR3aa: AWSPGRDYGYT

v_gene: TRBV7-9
j_gene: TRBJ2-3
CDR3aa: ASSLGQGNTDTQY

v_gene: TRBV7-2
j_gene: TRBJ1-2
CDR3aa: ASSYESGQKYGYT

v_gene: TRBV7-9
j_gene: TRBJ2-5
CDR3aa: ASSGTSGRAIREQY

v_gene: TRBV25-1
j_gene: TRBJ2-7
CDR3aa: ASSFGTSSFHEQY

v_gene: TRBV28
j_gene: TRBJ2-1
CDR3aa: ASSPRGLRSSYNEQF

v_gene: TRBV7-3
j_gene: TRBJ2-1
CDR3aa: ASSPGGSYNEQF

v_gene: TRBV7-8
j_gene: TRBJ1-2
CDR3aa: ASSLATGWGYGYT

v_gene: TRBV19
j_gene: TRBJ2-7
CDR3aa: ASIGLAVDKIYEQY

v_gene: TRBV27
j_gene: TRBJ1-5
CDR3aa: ASSLWGGGNQPQH

v_gene: TRBV7-3
j_gene: TRBJ2-3
CDR3aa: ASSRGTSGGVGADTQY

v_gene: TRBV7-2
j_gene: TRBJ2-3
CDR3aa: ASSPRGLATDTQY

v_gene: TRBV5-1
j_gene: TRBJ1-1
CDR3aa: ASSFSQSNTEAF

v_gene: TRBV5-1
j_gene: TRBJ2-6
CDR3aa: ASSLRPGSASGANVLT

v_gene: TRBV19
j_gene: TRBJ2-7
CDR3aa: ASRRTGRSYEQY